This T cell receptor (beta chain) came from a study of CD4+ T cells in melanoma. Study-level points and caveats: Diverse differentiation states were reported for melanoma neoantigen-specific CD4+ T cells. CD8+ T cell, macrophage and B cell function reportedly correlated with neoantigen-specific CD4+ T cells.

As concerns this clone: Its specificity is not known.

Generated by immunoSEQ multiplex PCR, the TCRdb table keeps only in-frame clones and is missing some. This sample yields some 110,000 clones, of which approximately 92% are seen a single time; 3.3% belongs to the top ten. This CDR3 has 16 amino acids. Specimen: peripheral blood. The chain recombines TRBV21-1 with TRBJ2-5; no DNA check was done on the table's D call, TRBD2. TRBV21-1 is a documented pseudogene. This clonotype was obtained from a human donor with melanoma. CDR3 DNA sequence: TGTGCCAGCAGCCACAGGAGCCGGGACTACCAAGAGACCCAGTACTTC. It yields the protein CASSHRSRDYQETQYF.